This T cell receptor (beta chain) is drawn from a study of cytomegalovirus exposure and HLA in healthy donors. Germline V gene sequence: CDR1 SGHRS, CDR2 YFSETQ. V shed 4 bases and J shed 3 bases, with 14 bases lying between them. The CDR3 contains 15 residues. The PCR had 60 Vbeta and 13 Jbeta primers. Measured with immunoSEQ multiplex PCR; TCRdb has only the in-frame clones, and not every one. The sample yields roughly 77,000 clones, 10% seen once. Of note for this clone: Distinct nucleotide sequences in the sample also encode this CDR3.

Sequencing was carried out using PBMCs. The rearrangement uses TRBV5-1 and TRBJ2-1, with D tentatively TRBD2 (6 bases). This TCR was recovered from a man between 60 and 75 years old in good health and CMV-seropositive. CDR3 sequence: CASSIGLSVYNEQFF. CDR3 coding DNA: TGCGCCAGCAGCATCGGACTATCCGTCTACAATGAGCAGTTCTTC.